What follows are 8 T cell receptor beta chains derived from one specimen sequenced in a study of T cell repertoires in cytomegalovirus infection (dated by TCRdb to between 2019 and 2020). Reading the label with the study, this specimen's treatment or condition is: in vitro stimulation with specific CMV peptide epitopes to enrich CMV-specific T cells. These TCRs are of unknown antigen specificity. Sequencing used an Illumina HiSeq 1500. The public reads were run again by TCRdb, first through fastp at Q25 and then through MiXCR, and only productive beta chains were kept. Rows with a matching CDR3 protein are joined into one entry that keeps the most common DNA and genes. The sample table shows a few hundred thousand distinct CDR3 sequences, and more than 20% are seen once. The ten largest clones add up to 10% to 15% of the sample. Here the sequenced sample was cultured PBMCs, taken from culture after CMV antigen stimulation. These receptors were taken from a human donor in good health (CMV status not recorded). Some clones in this sample may be carry-over from other donors' samples.

The table lists this clonotype with many counts. The genes are TRBV7-6 and TRBJ1-1, with D unclear. V shed 3 bases and J shed 5 bases, with 13 bases lying between them. The CDR3 loop spans 14 amino acids. Germline assignment: CDR1 SGHVS and CDR2 FNYEAQ. The CDR3 loop is CASSFRREGTEAFF. The CDR3 DNA reads as TGTGCCAGCAGCTTCCGACGGGAGGGTACTGAAGCTTTCTTT.

The chain couples TRBV12-3 or TRBV12-4 to TRBJ2-6; D is perhaps TRBD1 or TRBD2 (5 bases each). V lost 6 bases and J lost 0, with 15 bases in between. The CDR3 has 17 residues. The CDR3 sequence: CASRRGRVYSGANVLTF. CDR3 in DNA: TGTGCCAGCAGGAGGGGCAGGGTTTACTCTGGGGCCAACGTCCTGACTTTC.

The chain links TRBV28 to TRBJ2-5; D may be TRBD1 (6 bases). The CDR3 is made up of 15 amino acids. V was clipped by 4 bases and J by 1 base, with 13 bases between them. Germline lookup yields CDR1 MDHEN and CDR2 SYDVKM. This CDR3 is CASSSGGGGQETQYF. The CDR3 nucleotides are TGTGCCAGCAGTTCCGGTGGGGGCGGCCAAGAGACCCAGTACTTC.

The sample holds a few counts of this clonotype. V and J are TRBV20-1 and TRBJ2-1; TRBD2 matches 7 bases. Germline CDR1 is DFQATT and CDR2 is SNEGSKA (reference sequence). The CDR3 contains 15 residues. V lost 1 base and J lost 7; bases outside the gene matches: 10. The CDR3: CSARALLAVKNEQFF. The CDR3 DNA reads TGCAGTGCTAGAGCTCTGCTAGCGGTAAAGAATGAGCAGTTCTTC.

J is TRBJ2-7 and V is TRBV29-1, with a possible D match to TRBD1 (5 bases). The germline gives CDR1 SQVTM, CDR2 ANQGSEA. V lost 5 bases and J lost 0, with 11 bases in between. The CDR3 contains 13 residues. CDR3 bases: TGCAGCGTTCAATCACAGGTCTCCTACGAGCAGTACTTC. Translating gives CSVQSQVSYEQYF.

This rearrangement joins TRBV2 to TRBJ2-7, with 9 bases lining up with TRBD2. The CDR3 totals 14 residues. The V gene's germline CDR1 is SNHLY and CDR2 FYNNEI. V dropped 2 bases and J dropped 6; count of bases not matched to a gene: 5. The CDR3 region has the DNA TGTGCCAGCAGTGAATCTAGCGGGGCCTCCGAGCAGTACTTC. The encoded protein is CASSESSGASEQYF.

This clonotype was seen only a few times. The chain is built from TRBV12-3 or TRBV12-4 and TRBJ2-2, with D perhaps matching TRBD1 (6 bases). Trimming took off 5 bases at V and 5 bases at J, with 9 bases between the two ends. This CDR3 spans 13 amino acids. As DNA, the CDR3 is TGTGCCAGCAGTAGGCAGGGGACCGGGGAGCTGTTTTTT. Residues: CASSRQGTGELFF.

The table lists this clonotype with a few counts. The rearrangement links TRBV11-3 to TRBJ2-6; 14 nucleotides match TRBD2. The CDR3 length is 20 residues. J gave up 0 bases and V 2 bases, and 6 bases lay outside the gene matches. Germline CDR1 reads SGHNT; CDR2 reads YENEEA. The DNA of the CDR3 is TGTGCCAGCAGCTTATCGGGACTAGCGGGAGCGAGCTCTGGGGCCAACGTCCTGACTTTC. Its protein product is CASSLSGLAGASSGANVLTF. Full variable domain (outside the CDR3, taken from reference TRBV11-3 and TRBJ2-6): EAGVVQSPRYKIIEKKQPVAFWCNPISGHNTLYWYLQNLGQGPELLIRYENEEAVDDSQLPKDRFSAERLKGVDSTLKIQPAELGDSAVYLCASSLSGLAGASSGANVLTFGAGSRLTVL.